This T cell receptor beta chain was observed in a study of cytomegalovirus exposure and HLA in healthy donors. General study results and limits: Earlier analysis looked at TCR beta V segments, and most were productive about 87% or about 30% of the time. Donor immune exposure was known only as CMV serostatus.

60 Vbeta and 13 Jbeta primers were used in PCR. Clones were read by immunoSEQ multiplex PCR, and TCRdb kept only the in-frame ones, dropping some. The sample has 90,000 to 150,000 clones; 76% are singletons. The germline gives CDR1 SNHLY, CDR2 FYNNEI. CDR3 length equals 16 residues. Trimming took 7 bases from V and 2 from J; bases not matched to a gene: 3. A note on this clone: As yet, its antigen is unknown.

The sequenced sample consisted of PBMCs. The sequence was obtained from a man aged 50 to 59 in good health and CMV-seropositive. The chain combines TRBV2 with TRBJ2-6; TRBD1 matches at 12 bases. In nucleotides, the CDR3 is TGTGCCAGCACTGGGACAGGGGGCGCTGGGGCCAACGTCCTGACTTTC. Amino acid sequence: CASTGTGGAGANVLTF.